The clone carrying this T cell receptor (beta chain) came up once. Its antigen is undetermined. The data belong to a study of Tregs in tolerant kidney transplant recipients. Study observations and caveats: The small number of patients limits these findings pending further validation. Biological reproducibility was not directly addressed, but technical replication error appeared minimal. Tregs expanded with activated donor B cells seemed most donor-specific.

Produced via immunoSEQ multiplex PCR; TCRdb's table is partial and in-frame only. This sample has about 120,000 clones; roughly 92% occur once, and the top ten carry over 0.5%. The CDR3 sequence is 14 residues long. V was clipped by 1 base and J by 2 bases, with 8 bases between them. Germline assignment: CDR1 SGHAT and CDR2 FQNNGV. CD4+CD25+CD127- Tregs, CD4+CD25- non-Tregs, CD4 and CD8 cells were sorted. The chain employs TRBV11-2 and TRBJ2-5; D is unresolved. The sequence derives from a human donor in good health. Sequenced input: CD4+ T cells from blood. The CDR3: CASSLGWQQETQYF. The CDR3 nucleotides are TGTGCCAGCAGCTTAGGGTGGCAACAAGAGACCCAGTACTTC.